A selection of T cell receptor beta chains follows, all from one sample in a study of cytomegalovirus exposure and HLA in healthy donors. Profiling relied on immunoSEQ multiplex PCR, and the TCRdb table lists in-frame clones only, not all of them. Among about 130,000 clones listed, 83% were seen once. The sequencing input was PBMCs. These receptors originate from a girl under 10 years old in good health and CMV-seronegative. Each CDR3 is given with its conserved first and last residue. D genes are given only for firm matches. Rows may omit the clone size; those that give it use once, few, many or a size class.

V gene	D gene	J gene	clone size	CDR3 length	CDR3 protein	CDR3 DNA
TRBV5-4	NA	TRBJ1-2	NA	14	CASSEGLINYGYTF	TGTGCCAGCAGTGAGGGACTAATTAACTATGGCTACACCTTC
TRBV4-1	NA	TRBJ1-4	NA	15	CASSHRPATNEKLFF	TGCGCCAGCAGCCACAGGCCTGCAACTAATGAAAAACTGTTTTTT
TRBV2	NA	TRBJ2-2	NA	15	CASRTEAVGTGELFF	TGTGCCAGCAGAACCGAGGCCGTCGGCACCGGGGAGCTGTTTTTT
TRBV6-1	NA	TRBJ1-5	NA	12	CASSEQGQPQHF	TGTGCCAGCAGTGAACAGGGTCAGCCCCAGCATTTT
TRBV4-2	TRBD1	TRBJ2-7	NA	16	CAGSQETGGSSYEQYF	TGTGCCGGCAGCCAAGAGACAGGGGGGAGCTCCTACGAGCAGTACTTC
TRBV27	TRBD1	TRBJ2-1	NA	15	CASSLAGGVGNEQFF	TGTGCCAGCAGTTTAGCAGGGGGCGTTGGGAATGAGCAGTTCTTC
TRBV4-1	NA	TRBJ2-3	once	12	CASSHILNTQYF	TGCGCCAGCAGTCACATCCTTAATACGCAGTATTTT
TRBV6-1	NA	TRBJ2-7	few	14	CASSERQSSYEQYF	TGTGCCAGCAGTGAACGACAGAGCTCCTACGAGCAGTACTTC
TRBV7-2	TRBD1	TRBJ1-5	NA	14	CASSLGTGYQPQHF	TGTGCCAGCAGCTTAGGGACAGGCTATCAGCCCCAGCATTTT
TRBV4-1	NA	TRBJ2-7	NA	11	CASSQAGWQYF	TGCGCCAGCAGCCAAGCGGGATGGCAGTACTTC
TRBV5-6	NA	TRBJ2-7	few	14	CASSLLANSYEQYF	TGTGCCAGCAGCTTGTTGGCCAACTCCTACGAGCAGTACTTC
TRBV29-1	NA	TRBJ2-7	NA	11	CSAQISYEQYF	TGCAGCGCCCAAATTAGCTACGAGCAGTACTTC
TRBV29-1	NA	TRBJ2-5	NA	15	CSVEDAPPAEETQYF	TGCAGCGTTGAAGATGCCCCCCCGGCGGAAGAGACCCAGTACTTC
TRBV29-1	TRBD1	TRBJ2-1	NA	15	CSVDGTGGSGNEQFF	TGCAGCGTTGACGGGACAGGGGGCTCGGGCAATGAGCAGTTCTTC
TRBV6-4	TRBD2	TRBJ2-3	NA	16	CASSDGLAGGTDTQYF	TGTGCCAGCAGTGACGGCCTAGCGGGAGGGACAGATACGCAGTATTTT
TRBV15	TRBD1	TRBJ1-5	NA	19	CATSRDEGTAPPGNQPQHF	TGTGCCACCAGCAGAGATGAAGGGACAGCCCCACCCGGCAATCAGCCCCAGCATTTT
TRBV7-3	TRBD2	TRBJ2-1	NA	19	CASSFQRGAGGGSYNEQFF	TGTGCCAGCAGCTTCCAGCGGGGGGCGGGAGGAGGCTCCTACAATGAGCAGTTCTTC
TRBV2	NA	TRBJ2-3	NA	12	CASGDWADTQYF	TGTGCCAGCGGGGACTGGGCAGATACGCAGTATTTT
TRBV29-1	TRBD2	TRBJ2-2	NA	14	CSVQAGGRTGELFF	TGCAGCGTGCAAGCGGGAGGGCGGACCGGGGAGCTGTTTTTT
TRBV5-8	TRBD1	TRBJ1-5	NA	15	CASSTGTGGEQPQHF	TGTGCCAGCAGCACCGGGACAGGGGGCGAGCAGCCCCAGCATTTT
TRBV5-4	TRBD2	TRBJ2-7	NA	15	CASSHSGPSSYEQYF	TGTGCCAGCAGCCATAGCGGGCCGTCATCGTACGAGCAGTACTTC
TRBV5-1	TRBD1	TRBJ2-3	NA	19	CASSLAVAGGHHMSDTQYF	TGCGCCAGCAGCTTGGCCGTTGCAGGGGGCCACCACATGTCAGATACGCAGTATTTT
TRBV11-2	NA	TRBJ2-5	NA	15	CASSSLEEGTETQYF	TGTGCCAGCAGCTCCCTCGAGGAGGGGACAGAGACCCAGTACTTC
TRBV13	NA	TRBJ1-2	once	13	CASSSPPWAGYTF	TGTGCCAGCAGCTCCCCCCCGTGGGCGGGCTACACCTTC
TRBV7-2	NA	TRBJ2-5	NA	13	CASSRSEQETQYF	TGTGCCAGCAGCCGTAGCGAGCAAGAGACCCAGTACTTC
TRBV7-2	TRBD2	TRBJ2-1	once	17	CASSLPASGYSYNEQFF	TGTGCCAGCAGCTTACCCGCTAGCGGGTACTCCTACAATGAGCAGTTCTTC
TRBV5-4	NA	TRBJ2-5	NA	16	CASSLGQAVKQETQYF	TGTGCCAGCAGCTTGGGACAGGCCGTAAAGCAAGAGACCCAGTACTTC
TRBV15	TRBD2	TRBJ2-2	NA	15	CATSRDPGGSGELFF	TGTGCCACCAGCAGAGATCCGGGAGGGAGCGGGGAGCTGTTTTTT
TRBV18	NA	TRBJ1-4	NA	14	CASSDRQSNEKLFF	TGTGCCAGCTCAGACCGACAGTCTAATGAAAAACTGTTTTTT
TRBV15	TRBD2	TRBJ2-1	NA	16	CATSGVAGMGYNEQFF	TGTGCCACCAGCGGGGTAGCGGGAATGGGTTACAATGAGCAGTTCTTC
TRBV5-1	TRBD2	TRBJ2-7	NA	16	CASSQEVAGSSYEQYF	TGCGCCAGCAGCCAGGAGGTAGCGGGAAGCTCCTACGAGCAGTACTTC
TRBV6-1	TRBD2	TRBJ2-1	few	14	CASSPGGSYNEQFF	TGTGCCAGCAGTCCGGGGGGTTCCTACAATGAGCAGTTCTTC
TRBV6-5	NA	TRBJ2-1	NA	16	CASSYSLSSSYNEQFF	TGTGCCAGCAGTTACTCCCTTAGCAGCTCCTACAATGAGCAGTTCTTC
TRBV7-2	TRBD2	TRBJ2-1	NA	16	CASSLVYTSGSNEQFF	TGTGCCAGCAGCTTAGTCTATACTAGCGGGTCCAATGAGCAGTTCTTC
TRBV9	NA	TRBJ1-6	NA	16	CASSGRTEAYNSPLHF	TGTGCCAGCAGCGGCCGGACAGAGGCCTATAATTCACCCCTCCACTTT
TRBV4-1	TRBD2	TRBJ2-7	NA	16	CASSQVPSGSAHEQYF	TGCGCCAGCAGCCAAGTGCCTAGCGGGAGTGCCCACGAGCAGTACTTC
TRBV27	NA	TRBJ2-1	once	12	CASSLLGGEQFF	TGTGCCAGCAGTTTGCTTGGCGGGGAGCAGTTCTTC
TRBV5-4	TRBD2	TRBJ2-1	NA	15	CASSSERGRGNEQFF	TGTGCCAGCAGCTCCGAGCGGGGTAGGGGCAATGAGCAGTTCTTC
TRBV6-1	TRBD1	TRBJ1-4	NA	18	CASSERLRTGGWEEKLFF	TGTGCCAGCAGTGAAAGGCTCCGGACAGGGGGCTGGGAGGAAAAACTGTTTTTT
TRBV12-2	NA	TRBJ1-1	NA	15	CASRLIPLMNTEAFF	TGTGCAAGTCGCTTAATCCCACTCATGAACACTGAAGCTTTCTTT
TRBV2	TRBD1	TRBJ2-3	once	17	CASSETTGRTYTDTQYF	TGTGCCAGCAGTGAGACGACAGGGCGGACATATACAGATACGCAGTATTTT